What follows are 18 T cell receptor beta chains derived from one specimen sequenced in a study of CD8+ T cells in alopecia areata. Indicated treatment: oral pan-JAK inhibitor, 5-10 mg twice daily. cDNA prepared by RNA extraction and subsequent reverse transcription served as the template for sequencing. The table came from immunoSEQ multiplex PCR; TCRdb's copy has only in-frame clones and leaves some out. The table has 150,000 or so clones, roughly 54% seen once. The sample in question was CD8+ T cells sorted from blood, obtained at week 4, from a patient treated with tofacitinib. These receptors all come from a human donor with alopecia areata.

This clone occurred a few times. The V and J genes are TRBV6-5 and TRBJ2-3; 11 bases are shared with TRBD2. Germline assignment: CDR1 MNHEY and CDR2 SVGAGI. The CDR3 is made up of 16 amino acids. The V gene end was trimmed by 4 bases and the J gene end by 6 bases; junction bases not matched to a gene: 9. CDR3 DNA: TGTGCCAGCAGTTCTTGGGGGACTAGCGGCTCGGATACGCAGTATTTT. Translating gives CASSSWGTSGSDTQYF.

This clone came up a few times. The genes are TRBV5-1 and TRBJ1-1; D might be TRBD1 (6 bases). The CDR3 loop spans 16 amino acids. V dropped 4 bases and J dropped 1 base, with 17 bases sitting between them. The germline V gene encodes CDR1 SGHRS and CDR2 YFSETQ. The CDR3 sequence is CASSPTKQGPNTEAFF. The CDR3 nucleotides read TGCGCCAGCAGCCCAACAAAACAGGGCCCGAACACTGAAGCTTTCTTT. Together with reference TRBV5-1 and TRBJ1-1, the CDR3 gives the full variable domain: KAGVTQTPRYLIKTRGQQVTLSCSPISGHRSVSWYQQTPGQGLQFLFEYFSETQRNKGNFPGRFSGRQFSNSRSEMNVSTLELGDSALYLCASSPTKQGPNTEAFFGQGTRLTVV.

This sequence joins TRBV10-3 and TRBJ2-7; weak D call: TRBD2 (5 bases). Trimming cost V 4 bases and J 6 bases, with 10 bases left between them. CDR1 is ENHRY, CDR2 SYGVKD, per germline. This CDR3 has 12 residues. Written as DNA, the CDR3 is TGTGCCATCAGTGTTGGAGGTGGCGAGCAGTACTTC. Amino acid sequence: CAISVGGGEQYF.

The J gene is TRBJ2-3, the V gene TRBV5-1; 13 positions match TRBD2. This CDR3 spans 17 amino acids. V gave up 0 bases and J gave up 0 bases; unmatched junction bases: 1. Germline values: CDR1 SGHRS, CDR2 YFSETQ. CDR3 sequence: CASSLEGLAGSTDTQYF. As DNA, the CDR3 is TGCGCCAGCAGCTTGGAGGGACTAGCGGGGAGCACAGATACGCAGTATTTT.

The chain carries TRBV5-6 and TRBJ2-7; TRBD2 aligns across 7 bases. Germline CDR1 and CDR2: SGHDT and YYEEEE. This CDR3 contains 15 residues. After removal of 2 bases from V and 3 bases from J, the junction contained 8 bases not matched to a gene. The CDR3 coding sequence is TGTGCCAGCAGCTTAGGGGACTACCACTACTACGAGCAGTACTTC. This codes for CASSLGDYHYYEQYF.

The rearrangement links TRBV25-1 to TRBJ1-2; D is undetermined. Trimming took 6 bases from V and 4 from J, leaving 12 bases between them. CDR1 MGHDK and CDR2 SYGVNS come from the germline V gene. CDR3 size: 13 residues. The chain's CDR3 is CASSWSRGYGYTF. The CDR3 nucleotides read TGTGCCAGCAGCTGGTCACGGGGCTATGGCTACACCTTC.

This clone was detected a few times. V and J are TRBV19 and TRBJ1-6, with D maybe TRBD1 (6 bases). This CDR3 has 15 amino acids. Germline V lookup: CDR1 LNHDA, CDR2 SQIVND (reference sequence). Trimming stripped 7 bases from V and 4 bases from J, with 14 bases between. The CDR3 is CASTPDRIYNSPLHF. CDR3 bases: TGTGCCAGTACCCCAGACAGGATATATAATTCACCCCTCCACTTT.

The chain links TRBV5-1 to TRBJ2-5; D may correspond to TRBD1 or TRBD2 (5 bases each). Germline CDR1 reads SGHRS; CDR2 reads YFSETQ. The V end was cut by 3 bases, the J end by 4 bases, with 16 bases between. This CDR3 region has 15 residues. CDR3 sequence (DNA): TGCGCCAGCAGCTCCTCGGGGCTTGATGCAGAGACCCAGTACTTC. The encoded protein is CASSSSGLDAETQYF. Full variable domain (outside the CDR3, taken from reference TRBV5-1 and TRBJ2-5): KAGVTQTPRYLIKTRGQQVTLSCSPISGHRSVSWYQQTPGQGLQFLFEYFSETQRNKGNFPGRFSGRQFSNSRSEMNVSTLELGDSALYLCASSSSGLDAETQYFGPGTRLLVL.

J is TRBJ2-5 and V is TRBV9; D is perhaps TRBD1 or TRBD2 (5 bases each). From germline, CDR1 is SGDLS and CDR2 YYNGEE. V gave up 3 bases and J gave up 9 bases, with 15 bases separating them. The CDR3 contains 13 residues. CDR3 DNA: TGTGCCAGCAGCGGACAGCCTCCCGGGGCCCAGTACTTC. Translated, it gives CASSGQPPGAQYF.

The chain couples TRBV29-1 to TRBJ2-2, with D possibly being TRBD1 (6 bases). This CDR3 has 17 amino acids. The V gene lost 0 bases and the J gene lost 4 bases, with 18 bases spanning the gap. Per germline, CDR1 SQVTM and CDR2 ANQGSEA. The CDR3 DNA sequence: TGCAGCGTTGAAGATCGGTTAGCAGGGGTGTCCACCGGGGAGCTGTTTTTT. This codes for CSVEDRLAGVSTGELFF.

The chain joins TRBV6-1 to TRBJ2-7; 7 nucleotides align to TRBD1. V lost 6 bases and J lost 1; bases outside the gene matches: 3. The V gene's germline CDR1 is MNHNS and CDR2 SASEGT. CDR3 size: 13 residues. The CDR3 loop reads CASRWDSSYEQYF. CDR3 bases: TGTGCCAGCAGGTGGGACAGTTCCTACGAGCAGTACTTC.

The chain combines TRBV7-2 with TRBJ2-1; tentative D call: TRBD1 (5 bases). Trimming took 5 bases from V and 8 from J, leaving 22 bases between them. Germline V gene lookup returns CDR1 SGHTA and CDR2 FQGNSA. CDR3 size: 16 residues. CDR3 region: CASSHPLKTVTDEQFF. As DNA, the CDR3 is TGTGCCAGCAGCCATCCACTTAAGACAGTCACGGATGAGCAGTTCTTC.

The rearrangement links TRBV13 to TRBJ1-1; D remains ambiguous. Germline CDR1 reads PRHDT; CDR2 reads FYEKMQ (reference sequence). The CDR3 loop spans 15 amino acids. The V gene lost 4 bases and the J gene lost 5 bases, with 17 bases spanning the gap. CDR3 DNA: TGTGCCAGCAGCTCCCCATGGTATAGAGGGACTGAAGCTTTCTTT. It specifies CASSSPWYRGTEAFF.

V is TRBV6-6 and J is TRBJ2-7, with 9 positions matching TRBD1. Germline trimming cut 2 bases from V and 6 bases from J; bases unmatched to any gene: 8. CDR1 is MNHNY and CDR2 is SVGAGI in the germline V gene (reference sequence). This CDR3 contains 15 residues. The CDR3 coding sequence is TGTGCCAGCAGTTACGGGACAGGGTGGAAGGGCGAGCAGTACTTC. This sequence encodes CASSYGTGWKGEQYF.

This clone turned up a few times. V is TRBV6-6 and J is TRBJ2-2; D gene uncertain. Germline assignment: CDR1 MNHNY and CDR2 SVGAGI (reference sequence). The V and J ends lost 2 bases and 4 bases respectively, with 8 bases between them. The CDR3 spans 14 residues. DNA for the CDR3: TGTGCCAGCAGTTACGATGACGTCACCGGGGAGCTGTTTTTT. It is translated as CASSYDDVTGELFF.

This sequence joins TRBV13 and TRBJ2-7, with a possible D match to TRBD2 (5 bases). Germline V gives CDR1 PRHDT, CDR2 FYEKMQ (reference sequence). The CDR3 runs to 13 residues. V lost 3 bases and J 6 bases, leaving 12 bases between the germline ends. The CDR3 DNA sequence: TGTGCCAGCAGCTTGCCGGACTCGGGCGAGCAGTACTTC. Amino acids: CASSLPDSGEQYF. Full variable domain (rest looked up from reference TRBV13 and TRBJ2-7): AAGVIQSPRHLIKEKRETATLKCYPIPRHDTVYWYQQGPGQDPQFLISFYEKMQSDKGSIPDRFSAQQFSDYHSELNMSSLELGDSALYFCASSLPDSGEQYFGPGTRLTVT.

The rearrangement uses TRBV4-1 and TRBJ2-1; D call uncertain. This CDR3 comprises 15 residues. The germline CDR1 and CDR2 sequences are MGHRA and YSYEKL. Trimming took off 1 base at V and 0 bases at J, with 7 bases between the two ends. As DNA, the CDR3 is TGCGCCAGCAGCCAAGGATGGAGCTCCTACAATGAGCAGTTCTTC. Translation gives CASSQGWSSYNEQFF.

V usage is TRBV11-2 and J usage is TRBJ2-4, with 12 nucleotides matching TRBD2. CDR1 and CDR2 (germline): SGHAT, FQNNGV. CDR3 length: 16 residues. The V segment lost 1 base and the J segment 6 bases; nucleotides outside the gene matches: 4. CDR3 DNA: TGTGCCAGCAGCTTAGCGTCGGGACTAGCGGGAAACATTCAGTACTTC. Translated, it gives CASSLASGLAGNIQYF.